The present T cell receptor (beta chain) was sequenced within a study of T cell responses to AZD1222 COVID-19 vaccine. Method: immunoSEQ multiplex PCR; TCRdb's copy keeps in-frame clones and lacks some. The sample includes 200,000 or so clones, approximately 94% of them seen just once. As regards this clone: Its antigen remains unknown.

The CDR3 spans 13 residues. CDR1 and CDR2 (germline): MNHNY, SVGAGI (reference sequence). Trimming took 2 bases from V and 8 from J, leaving 10 bases between them. Findings and limits, study-wide: The study found vaccine-associated CD4 TCRs spanning spike, dominant at 160-218 and 743-854. Baseline serostatus was positive in only a handful of AZD1222 recipients. Sampling that yielded the repertoires occurred only after the peak T cell response. Mostly white British, mostly female donors; authors suggested clonal diversity may be underestimated.

The chain is built from TRBV6-6 and TRBJ2-4; D is unclear. The sequence derives from an adult in good health. Sequencing was performed on peripheral blood, taken on day 0 of MenACWY control vaccination. The CDR3 nucleotides are TGTGCCAGCAGTTACGGCACGTGGGACATTCAGTACTTC. Translated, it gives CASSYGTWDIQYF.